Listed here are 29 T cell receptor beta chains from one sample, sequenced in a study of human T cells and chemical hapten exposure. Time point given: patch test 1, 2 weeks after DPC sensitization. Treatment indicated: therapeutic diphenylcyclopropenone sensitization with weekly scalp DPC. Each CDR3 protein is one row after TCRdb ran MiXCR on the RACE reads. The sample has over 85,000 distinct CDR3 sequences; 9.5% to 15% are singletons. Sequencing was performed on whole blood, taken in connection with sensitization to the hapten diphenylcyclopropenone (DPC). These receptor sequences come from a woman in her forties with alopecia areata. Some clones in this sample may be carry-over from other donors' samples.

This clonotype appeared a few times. CDR3 protein: CSVEEAGGTYEQYF. The DNA for the CDR3 is TGCAGCGTTGAAGAGGCGGGAGGGACCTACGAGCAGTACTTC. The chain links TRBV29-1 to TRBJ2-7; 9 bases fit TRBD2. Germline assignment: CDR1 SQVTM and CDR2 ANQGSEA. This CDR3 has 14 amino acids. V was clipped by 0 bases and J by 2 bases; unmatched bases: 2.

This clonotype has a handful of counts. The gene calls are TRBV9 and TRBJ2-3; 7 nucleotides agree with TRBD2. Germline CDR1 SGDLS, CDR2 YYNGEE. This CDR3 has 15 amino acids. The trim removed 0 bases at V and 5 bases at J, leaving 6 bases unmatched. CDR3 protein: CASSVVAGEIDTQYF. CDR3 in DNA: TGTGCCAGCAGCGTAGTGGCGGGAGAGATAGATACGCAGTATTTT.

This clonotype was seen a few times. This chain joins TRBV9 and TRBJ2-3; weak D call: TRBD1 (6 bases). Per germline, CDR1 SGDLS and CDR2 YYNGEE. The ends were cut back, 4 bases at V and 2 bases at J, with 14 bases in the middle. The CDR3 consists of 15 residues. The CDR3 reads CASSIQGFNTDTQYF. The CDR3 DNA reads TGTGCCAGCAGCATTCAGGGGTTCAACACAGATACGCAGTATTTT.

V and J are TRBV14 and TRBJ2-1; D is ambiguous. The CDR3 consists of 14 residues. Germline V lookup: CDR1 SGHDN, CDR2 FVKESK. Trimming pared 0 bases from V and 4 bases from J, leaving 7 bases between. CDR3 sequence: CASSQDVGYNEQFF. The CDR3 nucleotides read TGTGCCAGCAGCCAAGATGTGGGGTACAATGAGCAGTTCTTC.

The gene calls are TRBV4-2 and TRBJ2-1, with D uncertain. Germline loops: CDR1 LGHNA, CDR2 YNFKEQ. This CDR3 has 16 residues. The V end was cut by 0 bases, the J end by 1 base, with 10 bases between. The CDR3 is CASSQDSGRSYNEQFF. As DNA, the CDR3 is TGTGCCAGCAGCCAAGATTCAGGCAGGTCCTACAATGAGCAGTTCTTC.

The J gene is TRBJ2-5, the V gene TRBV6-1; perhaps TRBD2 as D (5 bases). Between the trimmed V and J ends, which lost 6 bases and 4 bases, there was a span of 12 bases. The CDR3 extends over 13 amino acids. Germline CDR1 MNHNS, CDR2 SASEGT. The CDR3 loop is CASRRDLAETQYF. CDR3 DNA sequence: TGTGCCAGCAGACGGGATCTAGCAGAGACCCAGTACTTC.

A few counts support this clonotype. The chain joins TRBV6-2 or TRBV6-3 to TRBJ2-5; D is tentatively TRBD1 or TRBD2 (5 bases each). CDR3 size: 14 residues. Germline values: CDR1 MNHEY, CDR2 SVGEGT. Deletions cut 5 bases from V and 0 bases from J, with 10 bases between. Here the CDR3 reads CASSTPGHQETQYF. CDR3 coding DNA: TGTGCCAGCAGTACTCCGGGACACCAAGAGACCCAGTACTTC.

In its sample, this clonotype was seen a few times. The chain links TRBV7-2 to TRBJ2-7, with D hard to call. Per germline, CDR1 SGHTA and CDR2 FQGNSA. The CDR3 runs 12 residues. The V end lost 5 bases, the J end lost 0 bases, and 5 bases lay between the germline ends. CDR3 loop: CASSGDSYEQYF. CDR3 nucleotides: TGTGCCAGCAGCGGGGACTCCTACGAGCAGTACTTC.

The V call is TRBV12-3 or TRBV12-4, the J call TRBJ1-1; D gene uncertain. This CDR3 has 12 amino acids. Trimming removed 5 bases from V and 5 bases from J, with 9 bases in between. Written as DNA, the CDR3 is TGTGCCAGCAGTCCGATCGATACTGAAGCTTTCTTT. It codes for CASSPIDTEAFF.

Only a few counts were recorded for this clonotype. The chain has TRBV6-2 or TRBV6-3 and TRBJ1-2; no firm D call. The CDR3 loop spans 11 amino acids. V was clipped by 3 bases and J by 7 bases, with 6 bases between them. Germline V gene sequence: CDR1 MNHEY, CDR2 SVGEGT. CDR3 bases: TGTGCCAGCAGTTATCCCACTGGCTACACCTTC. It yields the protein CASSYPTGYTF.

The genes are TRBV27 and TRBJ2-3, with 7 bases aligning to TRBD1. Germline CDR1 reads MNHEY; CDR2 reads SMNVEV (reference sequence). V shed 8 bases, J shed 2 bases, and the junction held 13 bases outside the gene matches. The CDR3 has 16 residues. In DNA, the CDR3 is TGTGCCAGCGGAAAACCAACAGGGGACAACACAGATACGCAGTATTTT. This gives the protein CASGKPTGDNTDTQYF.

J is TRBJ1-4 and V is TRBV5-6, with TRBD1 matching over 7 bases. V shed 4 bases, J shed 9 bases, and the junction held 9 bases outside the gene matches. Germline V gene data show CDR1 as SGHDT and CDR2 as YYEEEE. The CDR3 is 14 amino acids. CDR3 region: CASSATGAEKKLFF. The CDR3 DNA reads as TGTGCCAGCAGCGCAACAGGGGCCGAGAAAAAACTGTTTTTT.

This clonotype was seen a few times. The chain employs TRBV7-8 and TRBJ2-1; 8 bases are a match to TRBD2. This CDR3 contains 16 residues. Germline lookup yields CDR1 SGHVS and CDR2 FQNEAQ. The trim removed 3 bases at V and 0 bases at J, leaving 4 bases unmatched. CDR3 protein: CASSFSGTTSYNEQFF. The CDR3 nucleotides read TGTGCCAGCAGCTTTAGCGGGACTACCTCCTACAATGAGCAGTTCTTC.

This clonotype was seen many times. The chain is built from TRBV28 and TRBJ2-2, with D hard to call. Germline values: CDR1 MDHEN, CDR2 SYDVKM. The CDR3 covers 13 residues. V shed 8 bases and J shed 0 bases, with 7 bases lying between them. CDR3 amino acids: CASGETNTGELFF. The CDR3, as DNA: TGTGCCAGCGGAGAAACGAACACCGGGGAGCTGTTTTTT.

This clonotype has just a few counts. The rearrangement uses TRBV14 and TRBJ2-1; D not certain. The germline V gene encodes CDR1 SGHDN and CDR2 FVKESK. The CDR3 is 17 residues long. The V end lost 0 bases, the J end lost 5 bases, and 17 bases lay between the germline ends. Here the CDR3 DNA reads TGTGCCAGCAGCCAAGAGGTCCGTCGGAGTCTAAACAATGAGCAGTTCTTC. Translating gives CASSQEVRRSLNNEQFF.

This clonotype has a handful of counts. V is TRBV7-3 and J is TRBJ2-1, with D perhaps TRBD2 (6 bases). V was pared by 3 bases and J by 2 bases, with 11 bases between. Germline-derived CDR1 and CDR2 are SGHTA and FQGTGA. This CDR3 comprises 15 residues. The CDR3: CASSFRLGAYNEQFF. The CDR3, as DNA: TGTGCCAGCAGCTTCCGACTAGGGGCCTACAATGAGCAGTTCTTC.

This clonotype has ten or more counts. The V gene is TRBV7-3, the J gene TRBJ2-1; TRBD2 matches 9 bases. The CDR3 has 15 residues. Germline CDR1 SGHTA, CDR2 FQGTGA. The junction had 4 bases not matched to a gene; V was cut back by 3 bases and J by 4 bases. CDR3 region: CASSLLAGEYNEQFF. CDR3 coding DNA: TGTGCCAGCAGCTTGTTAGCGGGAGAGTACAATGAGCAGTTCTTC.

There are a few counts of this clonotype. Written as DNA, the CDR3 is TGTGCCAGCAGTGAGAGATATACGCAGTATTTT. It translates to CASSERYTQYF. This chain joins TRBV6-1 and TRBJ2-3, with unresolved D. Germline lookup yields CDR1 MNHNS and CDR2 SASEGT. This CDR3 comprises 11 residues. Trimming took 3 bases from V and 7 from J, leaving 5 bases between them.

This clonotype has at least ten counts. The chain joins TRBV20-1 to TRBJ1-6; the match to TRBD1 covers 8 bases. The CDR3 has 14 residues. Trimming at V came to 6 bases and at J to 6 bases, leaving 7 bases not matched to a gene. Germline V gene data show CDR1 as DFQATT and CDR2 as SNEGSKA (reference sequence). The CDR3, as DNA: TGCAGTGCGAAACAGGGGGGTGGTAATTCACCCCTCCACTTT. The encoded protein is CSAKQGGGNSPLHF.

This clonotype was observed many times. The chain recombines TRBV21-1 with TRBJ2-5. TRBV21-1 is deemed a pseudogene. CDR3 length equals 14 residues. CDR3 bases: TGTGCCAGCAGCAAAAAGACCAGCCGAGAGACCCAGTACTTC. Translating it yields CASSKKTSRETQYF.

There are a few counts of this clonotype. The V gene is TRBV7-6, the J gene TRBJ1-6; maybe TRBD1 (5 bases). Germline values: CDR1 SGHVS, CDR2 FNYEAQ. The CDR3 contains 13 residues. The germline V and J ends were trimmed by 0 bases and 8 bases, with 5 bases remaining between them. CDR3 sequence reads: CASSLAGDSPLHF. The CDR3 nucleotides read TGTGCCAGCAGCTTAGCAGGGGATTCACCCCTCCACTTT. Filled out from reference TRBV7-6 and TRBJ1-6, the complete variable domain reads GAGVSQSPRYKVTKRGQDVALRCDPISGHVSLYWYRQALGQGPEFLTYFNYEAQQDKSGLPNDRFSAERPEGSISTLTIQRTEQRDSAMYRCASSLAGDSPLHFGNGTRLTVT.

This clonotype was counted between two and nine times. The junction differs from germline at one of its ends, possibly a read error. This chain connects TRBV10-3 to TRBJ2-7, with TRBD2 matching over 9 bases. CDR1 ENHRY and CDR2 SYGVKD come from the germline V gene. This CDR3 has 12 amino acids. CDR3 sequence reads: CAISESLAGLDF. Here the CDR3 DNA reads TGTGCCATCAGTGAGTCCCTAGCGGGGCTGGACTTC.

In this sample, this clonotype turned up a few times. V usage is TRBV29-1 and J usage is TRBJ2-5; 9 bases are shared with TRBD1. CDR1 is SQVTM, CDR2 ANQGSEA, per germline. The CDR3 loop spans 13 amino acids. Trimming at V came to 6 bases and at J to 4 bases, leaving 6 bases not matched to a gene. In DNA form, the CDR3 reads TGCAGCGTAGGGGACAGGGCAGGAGAGACCCAGTACTTC. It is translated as CSVGDRAGETQYF.

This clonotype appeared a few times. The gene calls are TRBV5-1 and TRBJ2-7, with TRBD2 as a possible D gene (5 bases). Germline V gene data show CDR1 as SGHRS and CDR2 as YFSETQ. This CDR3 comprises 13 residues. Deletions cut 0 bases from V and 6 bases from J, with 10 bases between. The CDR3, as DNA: TGCGCCAGCAGCTTGGCTTCTAGCTCCGAGCAGTACTTC. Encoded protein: CASSLASSSEQYF.

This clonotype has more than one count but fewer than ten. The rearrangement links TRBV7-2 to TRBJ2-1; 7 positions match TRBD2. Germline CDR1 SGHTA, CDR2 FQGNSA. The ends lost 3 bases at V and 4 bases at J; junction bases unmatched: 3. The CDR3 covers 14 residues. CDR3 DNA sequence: TGTGCCAGCAGCTTCCCGGGACTATACAATGAGCAGTTCTTC. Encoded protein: CASSFPGLYNEQFF.

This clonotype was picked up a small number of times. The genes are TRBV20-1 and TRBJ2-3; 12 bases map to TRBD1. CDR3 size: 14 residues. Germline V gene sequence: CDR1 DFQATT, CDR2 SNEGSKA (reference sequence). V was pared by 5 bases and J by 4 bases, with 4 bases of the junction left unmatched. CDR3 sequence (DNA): TGCAGTGCTGGGACAGGGGGCGCCTCAGATACGCAGTATTTT. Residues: CSAGTGGASDTQYF.

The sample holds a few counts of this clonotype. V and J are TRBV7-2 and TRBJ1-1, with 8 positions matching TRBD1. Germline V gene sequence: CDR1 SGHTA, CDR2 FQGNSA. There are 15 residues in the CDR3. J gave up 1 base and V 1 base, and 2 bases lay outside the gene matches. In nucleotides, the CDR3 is TGTGCCAGCAGCTTAGGCGGACAGGGGAACACTGAAGCTTTCTTT. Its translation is CASSLGGQGNTEAFF.

The CDR3 bases are TGTGCCAGCAGGAACAGGGGGCTATACGAGCAGTACTTC. As protein: CASRNRGLYEQYF. The V gene is TRBV28, the J gene TRBJ2-7; 9 nucleotides line up with TRBD1. This CDR3 is built from 13 residues. Per germline, CDR1 MDHEN and CDR2 SYDVKM. Unmatched junction bases numbered 4, after V lost 6 bases and J lost 4 bases. The complete variable domain, with remaining parts taken from reference TRBV28 and TRBJ2-7, reads DVKVTQSSRYLVKRTGEKVFLECVQDMDHENMFWYRQDPGLGLRLIYFSYDVKMKEKGDIPEGYSVSREKKERFSLILESASTNQTSMYLCASRNRGLYEQYFGPGTRLTVT.

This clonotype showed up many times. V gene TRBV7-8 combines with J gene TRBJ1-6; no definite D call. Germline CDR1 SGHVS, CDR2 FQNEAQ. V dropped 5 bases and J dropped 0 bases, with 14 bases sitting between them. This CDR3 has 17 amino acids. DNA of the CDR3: TGTGCCAGCAGCCTAGAGGTCCGGGGCTCCTATAATTCACCCCTCCACTTT. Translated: CASSLEVRGSYNSPLHF.